This passage covers 15 T cell receptor beta chains from one sample sequenced in a study of blood T cell repertoires in COVID-19. Sequencing was performed with immunoSEQ multiplex PCR; in TCRdb, only in-frame clones are kept and a portion is missing. The sample lists about 110,000 clones, about four fifths occurring once. The sample comprised peripheral blood. Every receptor here comes from a woman aged 70-85 years with acute or convalescent COVID-19.

The chain links TRBV7-2 to TRBJ1-6, with D maybe TRBD1 (6 bases). This CDR3 has 15 amino acids. Germline CDR1 is SGHTA and CDR2 is FQGNSA. V was cut by 3 bases and J by 14 bases, with 20 bases left in between. The CDR3 DNA is TGTGCCAGCAGCTTTACCAGGGGACCCTTCGGGACCCTCCACTTT. Amino acids: CASSFTRGPFGTLHF.

V usage is TRBV3-1 (or the pseudogene TRBV3-2) and J usage is TRBJ2-5; D possibly corresponds to TRBD2 (6 bases). The CDR3 totals 13 residues. The germline V gene encodes CDR1 LGHDT and CDR2 YNNKEL (reference sequence). V gave up 0 bases and J gave up 7 bases, with 9 bases separating them. CDR3: CASSQDGGRTQYF. Written as DNA, the CDR3 is TGTGCCAGCAGCCAAGACGGGGGACGGACCCAGTACTTC.

This clone was recorded once. The CDR3 protein is CASRRARAAEAFF. The CDR3 DNA is TGTGCCAGCAGACGGGCCAGGGCCGCTGAAGCTTTCTTT. The chain is built from TRBV5-8 and TRBJ1-1; the D gene is possibly TRBD1 (5 bases). From germline, CDR1 is SGHTS and CDR2 YDEGEE. The CDR3 is made up of 13 amino acids. V gave up 5 bases and J gave up 6 bases, with 14 bases separating them.

The rearrangement joins TRBV4-1 to TRBJ2-7; TRBD1 matches 9 bases. J was trimmed by 5 bases and V by 1 base; bases with no gene match: 9. This CDR3 contains 16 residues. Per germline, CDR1 MGHRA and CDR2 YSYEKL. The CDR3 coding sequence is TGCGCCAGCAGCCAAGCTTCAGGACAGGGGCCCAACGAGCAGTACTTC. Its translation is CASSQASGQGPNEQYF.

The V call is TRBV6-2 or TRBV6-3, the J call TRBJ2-5; 8 bases agree with TRBD1. J gave up 2 bases and V 4 bases, and 6 bases lay outside the gene matches. This CDR3 has 15 residues. Germline loops: CDR1 MNHEY, CDR2 SVGEGT. The CDR3 nucleotides read TGTGCCAGCAGTTCCTGGGGGACAGGACAAGAGACCCAGTACTTC. Its protein product is CASSSWGTGQETQYF.

J is TRBJ1-2 and V is TRBV6-2 or TRBV6-3; maybe TRBD1 (6 bases). This CDR3 has 17 amino acids. V gave up 5 bases and J gave up 0 bases, with 19 bases separating them. Germline-derived CDR1 and CDR2 are MNHEY and SVGEGT. CDR3 region: CASSPDRTDRANYGYTF. CDR3 bases: TGTGCCAGCAGTCCCGACCGGACAGACCGGGCTAACTATGGCTACACCTTC.

The J gene is TRBJ2-2, the V gene TRBV29-1; D may be TRBD2 (7 bases). Germline V gene sequence: CDR1 SQVTM, CDR2 ANQGSEA. The CDR3 runs to 13 residues. Trimming removed 7 bases from V and 6 bases from J, with 15 bases in between. This CDR3 is CSAKGGAAGELFF. The CDR3 nucleotides read TGCAGCGCCAAAGGGGGGGCAGCCGGGGAGCTGTTTTTT.

The rearrangement links TRBV7-9 to TRBJ1-5; perhaps TRBD1 as D (6 bases). The CDR3 has 16 residues. The germline gives CDR1 SEHNR, CDR2 FQNEAQ (reference sequence). Trimming took off 5 bases at V and 1 base at J, with 15 bases between the two ends. The CDR3 loop is CASSPPGGASNQPQHF. In DNA, the CDR3 is TGTGCCAGCAGCCCCCCGGGGGGGGCGAGCAATCAGCCCCAGCATTTT.

The V call is TRBV7-3, the J call TRBJ2-2, with 10 nucleotides matching TRBD2. Germline assignment: CDR1 SGHTA and CDR2 FQGTGA. Trimming at V came to 5 bases and at J to 4 bases, leaving 10 bases not matched to a gene. The CDR3 length is 17 residues. The CDR3 spells CASSQGPSGRGTGELFF. The CDR3 nucleotides read TGTGCCAGCAGCCAAGGTCCTAGCGGGAGAGGCACCGGGGAGCTGTTTTTT.

The CDR3 loop is CASSPHMGQGSRSGANVLTF. DNA for the CDR3: TGTGCCAGCAGCCCCCATATGGGACAGGGGTCCCGCTCTGGGGCCAACGTCCTGACTTTC. V gene TRBV9 combines with J gene TRBJ2-6, with 10 bases fitting TRBD1. Germline V gene lookup returns CDR1 SGDLS and CDR2 YYNGEE. V gave up 4 bases and J gave up 0 bases; unmatched junction bases: 13. The CDR3 spans 20 residues.

The chain recombines TRBV11-2 with TRBJ2-5; D remains unclear. Trimming took off 5 bases at V and 5 bases at J, with 6 bases between the two ends. The CDR3 sequence is 11 residues long. Germline V gives CDR1 SGHAT, CDR2 FQNNGV. The CDR3: CASSVGETQYF. The CDR3 nucleotides are TGTGCCAGCAGCGTCGGGGAGACCCAGTACTTC.

The chain is built from TRBV6-5 and TRBJ2-1; D might be TRBD2 (5 bases). Trimming removed 0 bases from V and 7 bases from J, with 13 bases in between. The CDR3 runs to 15 residues. Germline lookup yields CDR1 MNHEY and CDR2 SVGAGI. As DNA, the CDR3 is TGTGCCAGCAGTTACTCTCGCCGGGGTGGGAATGAGCAGTTCTTC. This codes for CASSYSRRGGNEQFF.

The chain combines TRBV5-1 with TRBJ2-1, with 7 bases that match TRBD2. This CDR3 comprises 16 residues. Germline CDR1 and CDR2: SGHRS and YFSETQ. V gave up 2 bases and J gave up 4 bases; unmatched junction bases: 9. The CDR3 DNA is TGCGCCAGCAGCTTACTAGCGACAGCATCGTACAATGAGCAGTTCTTC. This encodes CASSLLATASYNEQFF.

The rearrangement joins TRBV6-6 to TRBJ2-4; TRBD1 might be the D (7 bases). V lost 9 bases, J lost 8 bases, and 20 bases lay in between. CDR1 is MNHNY and CDR2 is SVGAGI in the germline V gene (reference sequence). The CDR3 sequence is 14 residues long. This CDR3 is CASAPGLTGDIQYF. Written as DNA, the CDR3 is TGTGCCAGTGCCCCGGGACTCACAGGGGACATTCAGTACTTC.

The CDR3 DNA is TGTGCCAGCAGGACTACCAGACAGGGGTATGAGCAGTTCTTC. Encoded protein: CASRTTRQGYEQFF. The V gene is TRBV28, the J gene TRBJ2-1; 8 positions agree with TRBD1. This CDR3 has 14 amino acids. The V and J ends lost 6 bases and 8 bases, in that order; junction bases with no gene match: 9. Germline assignment: CDR1 MDHEN and CDR2 SYDVKM.